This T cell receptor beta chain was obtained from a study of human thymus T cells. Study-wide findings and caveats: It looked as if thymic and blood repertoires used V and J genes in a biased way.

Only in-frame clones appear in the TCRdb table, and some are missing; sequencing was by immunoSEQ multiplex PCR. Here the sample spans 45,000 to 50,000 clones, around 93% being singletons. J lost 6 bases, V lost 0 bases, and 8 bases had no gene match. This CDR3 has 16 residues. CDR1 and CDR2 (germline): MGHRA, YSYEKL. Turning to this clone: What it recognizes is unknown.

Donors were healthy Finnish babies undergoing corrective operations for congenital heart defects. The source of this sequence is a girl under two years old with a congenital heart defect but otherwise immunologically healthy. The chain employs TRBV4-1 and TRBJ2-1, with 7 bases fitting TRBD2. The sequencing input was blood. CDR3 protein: CASSQERTGEGNEQFF. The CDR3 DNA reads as TGCGCCAGCAGCCAAGAGCGTACGGGGGAGGGCAATGAGCAGTTCTTC.